This T cell receptor beta chain stems from a study of T cell responses to AZD1222 COVID-19 vaccine. Germline V gives CDR1 SGHTA, CDR2 FQGTGA. The CDR3 covers 12 residues. The V end was cut by 5 bases, the J end by 8 bases, with 10 bases between. Profiled with immunoSEQ multiplex PCR; TCRdb holds only in-frame clones, not every one. Of around 200,000 clones listed, about 91% are singletons. The source is an adult in good health. The chain links TRBV7-3 to TRBJ2-1, with D possibly matching TRBD1 (6 bases). Sequencing used peripheral blood, obtained on day 0 of AZD1222 vaccination. The CDR3 bases are TGTGCCAGCAGCGGGGGCGGCGATGAGCAGTTCTTC. Translation: CASSGGGDEQFF.